This is a list of T cell receptor beta chains from one sample in a study of vaccination and CD4 T cells after COVID-19. TCRdb analysed the PCR reads with MiXCR anew, one entry per CDR3 protein. The table includes about 7,800 distinct CDR3 sequences, roughly 50% detected once. What these receptors recognize is not known. Sequencing input: CD4+ T cells from blood, cultured in vitro. Every receptor here comes from a human donor who had recovered from COVID-19. The CDR3 runs from the conserved cysteine through the conserved F or W. D genes are given only for firm matches. Where a row states a size, it is once, few, many or the class of an expanded clone; other rows omit it.

J,D,V,size,CDR3,DNA
TRBJ2-7,TRBD2,TRBV2,-,CASSQREGFDEQYF,TGTGCCAGCAGTCAGCGGGAAGGGTTCGACGAGCAGTACTTC
TRBJ2-3,-,TRBV7-9,-,CASNPHPLATDTQYF,TGTGCCAGCAACCCTCACCCCCTCGCTACAGATACGCAGTATTTT
TRBJ2-1,-,TRBV20-1,-,CSAGTVEQFF,TGCAGTGCCGGGACGGTTGAGCAGTTCTTC
TRBJ2-6,-,TRBV19,few,CASRDGGANVLTF,TGTGCCAGTAGGGACGGTGGGGCCAACGTCCTGACTTTC
TRBJ1-5,TRBD1,TRBV27,-,CASRGTGLGNQPQHF,TGTGCCAGCAGGGGGACAGGGTTGGGCAATCAGCCCCAGCATTTT
TRBJ1-1,-,TRBV30,-,CAWRRLNTEAFF,TGTGCCTGGAGGCGCCTGAACACTGAAGCTTTCTTT
TRBJ2-1,-,TRBV24-1,-,CATSDLGLEQFF,TGTGCCACCAGTGATTTGGGGCTTGAGCAGTTCTTC
TRBJ2-1,-,TRBV28,few,CATRKGGTVNNEQFF,TGTGCCACGCGAAAAGGGGGTACGGTCAACAATGAGCAGTTCTTC
TRBJ2-5,TRBD1,TRBV27,-,CASRYTGGQGGGKTQYF,TGTGCCAGCAGATACACCGGAGGACAGGGTGGTGGAAAGACCCAGTACTTC
TRBJ1-1,-,TRBV29-1,-,CSVRPGLGNTEAFF,TGCAGCGTACGTCCGGGGCTCGGGAACACTGAAGCTTTCTTT
TRBJ2-2,-,TRBV7-9,-,CASSLEIDTGELFF,TGTGCCAGCAGCTTGGAGATCGACACCGGGGAGCTGTTTTTT
TRBJ2-3,TRBD2,TRBV7-3,-,CASSGGGSENTQYF,TGTGCCAGCAGCGGGGGGGGTAGCGAAAATACGCAGTATTTT
TRBJ2-2,-,TRBV12-3/TRBV12-4,-,CASSLWSAGGELFF,TGTGCCAGCAGTTTGTGGTCGGCGGGCGGGGAGCTGTTTTTT
TRBJ2-5,TRBD1,TRBV6-1,-,CASSPTGRETQYF,TGTGCCAGCAGTCCGACAGGGCGGGAGACCCAGTACTTC
TRBJ2-3,TRBD1,TRBV5-1,-,CASSSGTGILGTDTQYF,TGCGCCAGCAGCTCCGGGACAGGGATCCTCGGCACAGATACGCAGTATTTT
TRBJ2-1,TRBD2,TRBV4-3,once,CASSPRGLAGSSNEQFF,TGCGCCAGCAGCCCGAGAGGACTAGCGGGTTCTTCTAATGAGCAGTTCTTC
TRBJ1-1,-,TRBV20-1,few,CSAPRQRMNTEAFF,TGCAGTGCACCCCGACAGCGTATGAACACTGAAGCTTTCTTT
TRBJ1-1,-,TRBV27,-,CASSSYGGTEAFF,TGTGCCAGCAGTTCCTACGGAGGCACTGAAGCTTTCTTT
TRBJ2-6,-,TRBV5-4,-,CASSWRLQSSGANVLTF,TGTGCCAGCAGCTGGAGGCTACAGAGCTCTGGGGCCAACGTCCTGACTTTC
TRBJ2-5,-,TRBV11-3,-,CASSLAPAETQYF,TGTGCCAGCAGCTTAGCCCCCGCCGAGACCCAGTACTTC